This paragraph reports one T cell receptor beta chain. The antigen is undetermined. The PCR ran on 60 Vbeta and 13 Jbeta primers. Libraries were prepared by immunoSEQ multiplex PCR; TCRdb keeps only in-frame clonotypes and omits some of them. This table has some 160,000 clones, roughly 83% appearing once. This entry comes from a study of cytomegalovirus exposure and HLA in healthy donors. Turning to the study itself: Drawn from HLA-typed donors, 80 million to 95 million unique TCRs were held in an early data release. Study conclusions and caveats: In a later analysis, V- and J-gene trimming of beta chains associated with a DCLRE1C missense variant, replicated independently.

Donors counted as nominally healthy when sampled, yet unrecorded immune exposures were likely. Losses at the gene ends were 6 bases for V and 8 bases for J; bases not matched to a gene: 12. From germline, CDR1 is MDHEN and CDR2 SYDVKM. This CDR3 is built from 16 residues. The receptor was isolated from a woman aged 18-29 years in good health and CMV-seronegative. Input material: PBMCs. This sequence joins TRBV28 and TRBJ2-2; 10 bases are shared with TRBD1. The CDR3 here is CASSSPGQGKLGELFF. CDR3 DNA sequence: TGTGCCAGCAGCTCCCCGGGACAGGGGAAATTAGGGGAGCTGTTTTTT. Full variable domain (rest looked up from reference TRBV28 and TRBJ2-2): DVKVTQSSRYLVKRTGEKVFLECVQDMDHENMFWYRQDPGLGLRLIYFSYDVKMKEKGDIPEGYSVSREKKERFSLILESASTNQTSMYLCASSSPGQGKLGELFFGEGSRLTVL.